Shown below are 13 T cell receptor beta chains from a single sample sequenced in a study of T cell responses to AZD1222 COVID-19 vaccine. The table came from immunoSEQ multiplex PCR; TCRdb's copy has only in-frame clones and leaves some out. The sample lists around 130,000 clones, over 85% occurring once. This specimen was peripheral blood, taken 28 days after the second AZD1222 dose. The receptor set was obtained from an adult who received the AZD1222 COVID-19 vaccine.

The chain couples TRBV7-2 to TRBJ2-2; D is unclear. Trimming cost V 2 bases and J 9 bases, with 16 bases left between them. This CDR3 has 15 residues. Germline V gene data show CDR1 as SGHTA and CDR2 as FQGNSA. DNA for the CDR3: TGTGCCAGCAGCTTACTTCAGGTCCCCGCACGGGAGCTGTTTTTT. Protein: CASSLLQVPARELFF.

The CDR3 is CASSPAGVVGGELFF. For the CDR3, the DNA is TGTGCCAGCTCACCGGCGGGGGTAGTCGGCGGGGAGCTGTTTTTT. The rearrangement uses TRBV18 and TRBJ2-2; 7 nucleotides match TRBD2. V was pared by 3 bases and J by 7 bases, with 8 bases of the junction left unmatched. The CDR3 has 15 amino acids. From germline, CDR1 is KGHSH and CDR2 LQKENI.

The chain has TRBV7-9 and TRBJ2-2; D unresolved. In germline, CDR1 is SEHNR, CDR2 FQNEAQ (reference sequence). This CDR3 spans 14 amino acids. Trimming pared 3 bases from V and 5 bases from J, leaving 10 bases between. This CDR3 is CASSFGLGTGELFF. The CDR3 DNA reads as TGTGCCAGCAGCTTTGGCCTGGGGACCGGGGAGCTGTTTTTT.

The chain employs TRBV27 and TRBJ2-1; D gene uncertain. V lost 5 bases, J lost 6 bases, and 14 bases lay in between. CDR3 length: 14 residues. The V gene's germline CDR1 is MNHEY and CDR2 SMNVEV (reference sequence). CDR3: CASSPPGSTNEQFF. The CDR3 DNA reads TGTGCCAGCAGTCCCCCGGGTTCCACCAATGAGCAGTTCTTC.

V usage is TRBV19 and J usage is TRBJ1-5, with 8 bases fitting TRBD1. J was trimmed by 6 bases and V by 1 base; bases with no gene match: 8. CDR3 length equals 16 residues. Germline CDR1 and CDR2: LNHDA and SQIVND (reference sequence). In DNA form, the CDR3 reads TGTGCCAGTAGTATAGTCGCAGGGGGCCTGGGTCAGCCCCAGCATTTT. It codes for CASSIVAGGLGQPQHF. The variable domain in full, completed from reference TRBV19 and TRBJ1-5, reads DGGITQSPKYLFRKEGQNVTLSCEQNLNHDAMYWYRQDPGQGLRLIYYSQIVNDFQKGDIAEGYSVSREKKESFPLTVTSAQKNPTAFYLCASSIVAGGLGQPQHFGDGTRLSIL.

The chain recombines TRBV12-3 or TRBV12-4 with TRBJ1-1, with D possibly being TRBD1 (5 bases). The CDR3 runs 11 residues. V lost 1 base to trimming and J lost 10 bases, with 7 bases between them. The CDR3 region has the DNA TGTGCCAGCAGTTTAGGCCAGGGAGCTTTCTTT. It is translated as CASSLGQGAFF.

This clone has just one count. CDR3 sequence: CASSEGGLVEQFF. DNA of the CDR3: TGTGCCAGCAGTGAGGGGGGACTAGTTGAACAGTTCTTC. The rearrangement links TRBV6-2 or TRBV6-3 to TRBJ2-1, with 8 bases identical to TRBD2. This CDR3 has 13 amino acids. CDR1 is MNHEY and CDR2 is SVGEGT in the germline V gene. The V gene end was trimmed by 5 bases and the J gene end by 13 bases; junction bases not matched to a gene: 10.

The V and J genes are TRBV18 and TRBJ1-2, with 7 bases that match TRBD1. The trim removed 8 bases at V and 3 bases at J, leaving 3 bases unmatched. CDR1 and CDR2 (germline): KGHSH, LQKENI. The CDR3 has 12 amino acids. Written as DNA, the CDR3 is TGTGCCAGCGCGGACAGGTACTATGGCTACACCTTC. Protein product: CASADRYYGYTF.

The chain joins TRBV3-1 (or the pseudogene TRBV3-2) to TRBJ1-3; D is perhaps TRBD1 (6 bases). This CDR3 spans 20 amino acids. V lost 5 bases and J lost 0, with 26 bases in between. Germline V gives CDR1 LGHDT, CDR2 YNNKEL (reference sequence). The CDR3 DNA reads TGTGCCAGCAGCGAAGGAATGGTGGGGGGACATCGCGTCTCTGGAAACACCATATATTTT. Translation gives CASSEGMVGGHRVSGNTIYF.

The rearrangement joins TRBV9 to TRBJ1-3; D remains ambiguous. The V and J ends lost 4 bases and 2 bases respectively, with 16 bases between them. This CDR3 comprises 16 residues. From germline, CDR1 is SGDLS and CDR2 YYNGEE. The CDR3 sequence: CASSSSRDQAGNTIYF. CDR3 nucleotide sequence: TGTGCCAGCAGCTCATCCCGGGATCAAGCTGGAAACACCATATATTTT.

The chain carries TRBV7-6 and TRBJ2-2; TRBD2 might be the D (5 bases). This CDR3 contains 17 residues. Germline V lookup: CDR1 SGHVS, CDR2 FNYEAQ. Trimming cost V 6 bases and J 6 bases, with 23 bases left between them. The chain's CDR3 is CASSPRLSLGFAGELFF. Written as DNA, the CDR3 is TGTGCCAGCAGTCCTCGACTAAGCTTAGGTTTTGCCGGGGAGCTGTTTTTT.

The chain is built from TRBV6-5 and TRBJ1-1, with D hard to call. The ends were cut back, 7 bases at V and 0 bases at J, with 12 bases in the middle. CDR1 MNHEY and CDR2 SVGAGI come from the germline V gene. The length of the CDR3 is 14 residues. The CDR3 region has the DNA TGTGCCAGCACCTTGACGGCTTTGAACACTGAAGCTTTCTTT. Translated, it gives CASTLTALNTEAFF.

The CDR3 reads CASSDLLTGSRQPQHF. The DNA of the CDR3 is TGTGCCAGCAGTGACCTCTTGACAGGGTCTCGCCAGCCCCAGCATTTT. This chain links TRBV6-1 with TRBJ1-5; 7 nucleotides align to TRBD1. This CDR3 spans 16 amino acids. V lost 3 bases and J lost 7; bases outside the gene matches: 12. Germline V gene data show CDR1 as MNHNS and CDR2 as SASEGT.